The sequence of this T cell receptor beta chain was determined in a study of T cell responses to AZD1222 COVID-19 vaccine. This table comes from immunoSEQ multiplex PCR, and its TCRdb copy is limited to in-frame clones, with some not included. This table holds some 140,000 clones, more than 80% found once. Source: peripheral blood, taken on day 0 of AZD1222 vaccination. The receptor's source is an adult in good health.

The CDR3 DNA sequence: TGTGCCAGCAGTTCACGGGGGGACAGAAACACTGAAGCTTTCTTT. Its translation: CASSSRGDRNTEAFF. The J gene is TRBJ1-1, the V gene TRBV6-5; 7 bases are a match to TRBD1. Germline CDR1 is MNHEY and CDR2 is SVGAGI. The CDR3 totals 15 residues. Unmatched junction bases numbered 7, after V lost 4 bases and J lost 2 bases.